Given below is one T cell receptor beta chain in context. Its specificity is unknown. Donors counted as nominally healthy when sampled, yet unrecorded immune exposures were likely. The sample belongs to a study of cytomegalovirus exposure and HLA in healthy donors. Findings of the study overall: In most subjects, TCR beta sequences reportedly gave accurate predictions of HLA-A and HLA-B alleles. A later analysis linked a missense DCLRE1C variant to TCR beta V- and J-gene trimming.

The PCR made use of 60 Vbeta and 13 Jbeta primers. Method: immunoSEQ multiplex PCR; TCRdb's copy keeps in-frame clones and lacks some. The repertoire table contains approximately 120,000 clones. The CDR3 runs to 17 residues. CDR1 and CDR2 from the germline V gene are SEHNR and FQNEAQ (reference sequence). V was cut by 3 bases and J by 3 bases, with 19 bases left in between. The TCR comes from a woman in her fifties or sixties in good health and CMV-seronegative. Sequenced material: PBMCs. The chain joins TRBV7-9 to TRBJ2-3; D may be TRBD2 (5 bases). CDR3 amino acids: CASSLMAGRWMTDTQYF. The DNA for the CDR3 is TGTGCCAGCAGCTTGATGGCGGGCAGGTGGATGACAGATACGCAGTATTTT.